This T cell receptor (beta chain) stems from a study of control samples from healthy donors and cancer patients. This clone came up once. The table came from immunoSEQ multiplex PCR; TCRdb's copy has only in-frame clones and leaves some out. The sample shows about 150,000 clones, about 94% of them seen only once. CDR3 size: 15 residues. Germline CDR1 reads MNHEY; CDR2 reads SVGAGI. Germline trimming cut 7 bases from V and 6 bases from J; bases unmatched to any gene: 10. The specimen sequenced was blood. The rearrangement uses TRBV6-5 and TRBJ2-3; TRBD1 matches at 10 bases. The receptor comes from a man aged 40-49 years in good health. The CDR3: CASKAGTGVIDTQYF. Here the CDR3 DNA reads TGTGCCAGCAAGGCCGGGACAGGGGTTATTGATACGCAGTATTTT.